These 18 T cell receptor beta chains originate from one sample sequenced in a study of blood T cell repertoires in COVID-19. TCRdb's copy holds only in-frame clones and misses some; the assay was immunoSEQ multiplex PCR. The sample has roughly 56,000 clones, 89% seen once. Source material: peripheral blood. Source of these receptors: a woman aged 60 to 75 with COVID-19, enrolled during active disease.

This chain uses TRBV6-5 with TRBJ2-7; 7 bases are a match to TRBD2. V shed 2 bases, J shed 6 bases, and the junction held 4 bases outside the gene matches. Germline V lookup: CDR1 MNHEY, CDR2 SVGAGI. CDR3 length: 13 residues. CDR3 sequence reads: CASSYGEGLEQYF. As DNA, the CDR3 is TGTGCCAGCAGTTACGGGGAGGGGCTCGAGCAGTACTTC.

The J gene is TRBJ1-1, the V gene TRBV4-1, with 7 bases that match TRBD1. V lost 1 base to trimming and J lost 1 base; unmatched junction nucleotides: 3. CDR3 length equals 15 residues. CDR1 is MGHRA, CDR2 YSYEKL, per germline. The chain's CDR3 is CASSQGGGKNTEAFF. The CDR3 DNA sequence: TGCGCCAGCAGCCAAGGAGGGGGCAAGAACACTGAAGCTTTCTTT.

The gene calls are TRBV27 and TRBJ2-7, with 7 bases matching TRBD1. The V gene's germline CDR1 is MNHEY and CDR2 SMNVEV (reference sequence). CDR3 length: 15 residues. J was trimmed by 3 bases and V by 4 bases; bases with no gene match: 9. The CDR3 sequence is CASSSTQGSLYEQYF. In nucleotides, the CDR3 is TGTGCCAGCAGTTCCACACAGGGGTCCCTCTACGAGCAGTACTTC.

The chain combines TRBV18 with TRBJ2-7; TRBD2 might be the D (7 bases). V was clipped by 3 bases and J by 0 bases, with 12 bases between them. Germline lookup yields CDR1 KGHSH and CDR2 LQKENI. This CDR3 spans 15 amino acids. CDR3 DNA: TGTGCCAGCTCACCCGCCGGGGGGCCCTCCTACGAGCAGTACTTC. Its protein product is CASSPAGGPSYEQYF.

The chain has TRBV19 and TRBJ2-2; possible D gene TRBD1, 6 bases. Trimming took off 6 bases at V and 0 bases at J, with 11 bases between the two ends. The CDR3 contains 15 residues. Germline CDR1 reads LNHDA; CDR2 reads SQIVND (reference sequence). The CDR3 nucleotides are TGTGCCAGTAGCACGGGACATTCGAACACCGGGGAGCTGTTTTTT. As protein: CASSTGHSNTGELFF.

The chain has TRBV15 and TRBJ2-1; 9 bases are shared with TRBD2. The CDR3 extends over 19 amino acids. V shed 0 bases, J shed 5 bases, and the junction held 14 bases outside the gene matches. Germline V CDR1 and CDR2: LNHNV, YYDKDF (reference sequence). The CDR3 loop is CATSRDPLAGLISHNEQFF. CDR3 in DNA: TGTGCCACCAGCAGAGATCCCCTAGCGGGACTTATATCCCACAATGAGCAGTTCTTC. Variable domain in full (rest from reference TRBV15 and TRBJ2-1): DAMVIQNPRYQVTQFGKPVTLSCSQTLNHNVMYWYQQKSSQAPKLLFHYYDKDFNNEADTPDNFQSRRPNTSFCFLDIRSPGLGDTAMYLCATSRDPLAGLISHNEQFFGPGTRLTVL.

The chain uses TRBV9 and TRBJ1-2; maybe TRBD1 (6 bases). Trimming took off 5 bases at V and 8 bases at J, with 16 bases between the two ends. This CDR3 has 13 residues. Germline CDR1 and CDR2: SGDLS and YYNGEE. Here the CDR3 reads CASSKGEEEGYTF. The CDR3 nucleotides are TGTGCCAGCAGTAAGGGGGAAGAGGAAGGCTACACCTTC.

The chain uses TRBV30 and TRBJ1-5; the D gene is possibly TRBD1 (5 bases). CDR3 size: 14 residues. Per the germline V gene, CDR1 is GTSNPN and CDR2 is SVGIG (reference sequence). The ends were cut back, 2 bases at V and 7 bases at J, with 15 bases in the middle. The CDR3 DNA follows: TGTGCCTGGAGTAATTGGGGGGATGGGCAGCCCCAGCATTTT. It encodes CAWSNWGDGQPQHF. Based on the CDR3 plus reference TRBV30 and TRBJ1-5, the full variable domain is SQTIHQWPATLVQPVGSPLSLECTVEGTSNPNLYWYRQAAGRGLQLLFYSVGIGQISSEVPQNLSASRPQDRQFILSSKKLLLSDSGFYLCAWSNWGDGQPQHFGDGTRLSIL.

The chain carries TRBV3-1 (or the pseudogene TRBV3-2) and TRBJ2-5, with no clear D. Looked up from germline, CDR1 is LGHDT and CDR2 is YNNKEL (reference sequence). This CDR3 contains 12 residues. The V end lost 5 bases, the J end lost 5 bases, and 9 bases lay between the germline ends. The CDR3 here is CASSITGETQYF. The CDR3 DNA reads TGTGCCAGCAGCATAACCGGGGAGACCCAGTACTTC.

The J gene is TRBJ1-2, the V gene TRBV19; D is possibly TRBD1 (5 bases). Trimming removed 0 bases at V and 2 bases at J, with 10 bases between. Germline CDR1 and CDR2: LNHDA and SQIVND (reference sequence). The CDR3 contains 15 residues. This CDR3 is CASSIDPTDNYGYTF. The CDR3 nucleotides read TGTGCCAGTAGTATAGACCCGACAGACAACTATGGCTACACCTTC.

This clone has a handful of counts. The chain is built from TRBV2 and TRBJ1-5; TRBD1 might be the D (5 bases). CDR3 size: 14 residues. V was pared by 7 bases and J by 7 bases, with 17 bases between. The V gene's germline CDR1 is SNHLY and CDR2 FYNNEI. As DNA, the CDR3 is TGTGCCAGCACCGCGGCCAGGGCACAGCAGCCCCAGCATTTT. Encoded protein: CASTAARAQQPQHF.

The rearrangement uses TRBV7-9 and TRBJ1-6; possible D gene TRBD1, 5 bases. The CDR3 consists of 17 residues. The germline CDR1 and CDR2 sequences are SEHNR and FQNEAQ (reference sequence). The V gene lost 4 bases and the J gene lost 0 bases, with 13 bases spanning the gap. For the CDR3, the DNA is TGTGCCAGCAGCTCCGACAGAATGAGCTCCTATAATTCACCCCTCCACTTT. It translates to CASSSDRMSSYNSPLHF.

This chain links TRBV29-1 with TRBJ1-1; D not certain. The V gene lost 4 bases and the J gene lost 0 bases, with 6 bases spanning the gap. CDR3 length: 12 amino acids. Germline V CDR1 and CDR2: SQVTM, ANQGSEA. The CDR3 region has the DNA TGCAGCGTTGTGGGAGTGAACACTGAAGCTTTCTTT. It yields the protein CSVVGVNTEAFF.

The V call is TRBV2, the J call TRBJ2-5; TRBD1 is a possible D gene (6 bases). CDR3 length: 13 residues. V was clipped by 6 bases and J by 1 base, with 9 bases between them. The germline V gene has CDR1 SNHLY and CDR2 FYNNEI. The CDR3 bases are TGTGCCAGCAGCCCGGACAGCCAAGAGACCCAGTACTTC. Its protein product is CASSPDSQETQYF.

The rearrangement joins TRBV6-5 to TRBJ2-5, with a tentative D call TRBD2 (6 bases). Trimming removed 7 bases from V and 9 bases from J, with 15 bases in between. This CDR3 contains 12 residues. Germline lookup yields CDR1 MNHEY and CDR2 SVGAGI. In nucleotides, the CDR3 is TGTGCCAGCACCACTACCGGGAGCGCCCAGTACTTC. Its translation is CASTTTGSAQYF.

This rearrangement joins TRBV11-2 to TRBJ2-3, with D uncertain. Trimming cost V 5 bases and J 4 bases, with 10 bases left between them. Germline CDR1 SGHAT, CDR2 FQNNGV. The CDR3 has 13 amino acids. The DNA of the CDR3 is TGTGCCAGCAGCGAGCAACGGGCAGATACGCAGTATTTT. This codes for CASSEQRADTQYF.

CDR3 nucleotides: TGTGCCAGCTCACCACCGGGACTAGGAAGCAATGAGCAGTTCTTC. As protein: CASSPPGLGSNEQFF. This rearrangement joins TRBV18 to TRBJ2-1, with TRBD2 matching 8 bases. V trimming: 0 bases; J trimming: 6 bases; junction bases outside the gene matches: 4. Germline V CDR1 and CDR2: KGHSH, LQKENI. The length of the CDR3 is 15 residues. Full variable domain (missing parts from reference TRBV18 and TRBJ2-1): NAGVMQNPRHLVRRRGQEARLRCSPMKGHSHVYWYRQLPEEGLKFMVYLQKENIIDESGMPKERFSAEFPKEGPSILRIQQVVRGDSAAYFCASSPPGLGSNEQFFGPGTRLTVL.

The J gene is TRBJ2-6, the V gene TRBV27, with TRBD1 identical over 8 bases. Germline CDR1 reads MNHEY; CDR2 reads SMNVEV (reference sequence). The CDR3 contains 16 residues. The V and J ends lost 3 bases and 3 bases, in that order; junction bases with no gene match: 4. CDR3 in amino acids: CASSFDRGLGANVLTF. Here the CDR3 DNA reads TGTGCCAGCAGTTTCGACAGGGGACTTGGGGCCAACGTCCTGACTTTC. The variable domain in full, completed from reference TRBV27 and TRBJ2-6, reads EAQVTQNPRYLITVTGKKLTVTCSQNMNHEYMSWYRQDPGLGLRQIYYSMNVEVTDKGDVPEGYKVSRKEKRNFPLILESPSPNQTSLYFCASSFDRGLGANVLTFGAGSRLTVL.